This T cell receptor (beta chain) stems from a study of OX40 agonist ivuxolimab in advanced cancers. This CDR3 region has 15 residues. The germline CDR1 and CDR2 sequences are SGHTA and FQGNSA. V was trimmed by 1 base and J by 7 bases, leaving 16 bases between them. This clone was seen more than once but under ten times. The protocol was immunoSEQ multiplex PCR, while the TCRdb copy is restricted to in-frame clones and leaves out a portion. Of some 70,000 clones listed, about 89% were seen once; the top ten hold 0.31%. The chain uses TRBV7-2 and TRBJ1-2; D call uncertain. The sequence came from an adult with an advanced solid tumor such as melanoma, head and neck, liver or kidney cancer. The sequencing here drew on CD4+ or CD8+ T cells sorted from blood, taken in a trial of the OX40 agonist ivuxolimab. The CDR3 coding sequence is TGTGCCAGCAGCTTAGGGGCAGCCATTGTCGGTGGCTACACCTTC. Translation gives CASSLGAAIVGGYTF.